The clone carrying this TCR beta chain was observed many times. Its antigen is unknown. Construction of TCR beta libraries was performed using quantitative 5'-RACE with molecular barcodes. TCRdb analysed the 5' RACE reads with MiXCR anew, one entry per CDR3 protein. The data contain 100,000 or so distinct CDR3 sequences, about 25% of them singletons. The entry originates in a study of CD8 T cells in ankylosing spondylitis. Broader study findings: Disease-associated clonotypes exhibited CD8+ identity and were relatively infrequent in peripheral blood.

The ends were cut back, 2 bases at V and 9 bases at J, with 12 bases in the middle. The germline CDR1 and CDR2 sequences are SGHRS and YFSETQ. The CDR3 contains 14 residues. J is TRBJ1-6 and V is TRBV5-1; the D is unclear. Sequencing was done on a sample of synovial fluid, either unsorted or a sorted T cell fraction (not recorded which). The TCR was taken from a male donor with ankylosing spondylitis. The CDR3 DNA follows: TGCGCCAGCAGCTTCGGGGATGTGTCTTCACCCCTCCACTTT. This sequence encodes CASSFGDVSSPLHF.